A selection of T cell receptor beta chains follows, all from one sample in a study of T cells after yellow fever vaccination. TCRdb processed the 5' RACE reads anew with MiXCR; each CDR3 protein has one entry. The table has nearly 550,000 distinct CDR3 sequences, 15% to 20% seen once. The sample consisted of PBMCs, taken 15 days after the yellow fever booster vaccination. The receptors here all came from a man younger than 40 who received the YFV17D yellow fever vaccine. CDR3s include the opening cysteine and the closing phenylalanine or tryptophan. Fields, in order: clone size, V gene, J gene, D gene, CDR3 DNA, CDR3 protein. D genes are given only for firm matches. Clone size is shown for a subset of rows, as once, few, many or a class of expanded clone.

abundance: -; v_gene: TRBV20-1; j_gene: TRBJ2-7; d_gene: -; CDR3nt: TGCAGTGCTAGAGAGTCCCCCCTCTGGGGAGAGCAGTACTTC; CDR3aa: CSARESPLWGEQYF
abundance: few; v_gene: TRBV15; j_gene: TRBJ2-6; d_gene: TRBD1; CDR3nt: TGTGCCACCAGCAAGGACAGGGGTCGCTCTGGGGCCAACGTCCTGACTTTC; CDR3aa: CATSKDRGRSGANVLTF
abundance: few; v_gene: TRBV28; j_gene: TRBJ2-3; d_gene: TRBD1; CDR3nt: TGTGCCAGCATCACAACGGGACAGAGCACAGATACGCAGTATTTT; CDR3aa: CASITTGQSTDTQYF
abundance: -; v_gene: TRBV6-2/TRBV6-3; j_gene: TRBJ2-1; d_gene: -; CDR3nt: TGTGCCAGCAGTTACTCAACCGGGAGCTCCTACAATGAGCAGTTCTTC; CDR3aa: CASSYSTGSSYNEQFF
abundance: -; v_gene: TRBV7-3; j_gene: TRBJ2-7; d_gene: -; CDR3nt: TGTGCCAGCAGCTTATGGGTTAGAGTTTCCTACGAGCAGTACTTC; CDR3aa: CASSLWVRVSYEQYF
abundance: few; v_gene: TRBV6-1; j_gene: TRBJ2-7; d_gene: TRBD1; CDR3nt: TGTGCCAGCAGTCCCCCCCGGGACAGGGAGCGCGAGCAGTACTTC; CDR3aa: CASSPPRDREREQYF
abundance: few; v_gene: TRBV7-7; j_gene: TRBJ2-3; d_gene: TRBD2; CDR3nt: TGTGCCAGCAGCTTGGGACTAGCGGAGAGCACAGATACGCAGTATTTT; CDR3aa: CASSLGLAESTDTQYF
abundance: -; v_gene: TRBV25-1; j_gene: TRBJ1-1; d_gene: -; CDR3nt: TGTGCCAGCAGTGAATTGTCTGAAGCTTTCTTT; CDR3aa: CASSELSEAFF
abundance: once; v_gene: TRBV20-1; j_gene: TRBJ1-4; d_gene: -; CDR3nt: TGCAGTGCTAACGGTGCCCCGGAGAGTGAAAAACTGTTTTTT; CDR3aa: CSANGAPESEKLFF
abundance: -; v_gene: TRBV9; j_gene: TRBJ2-7; d_gene: TRBD1; CDR3nt: TGTGCCAGCAGCGTAGGGACAGGGTTTACCTACGAGCAGTACTTC; CDR3aa: CASSVGTGFTYEQYF
abundance: -; v_gene: TRBV12-3/TRBV12-4; j_gene: TRBJ2-4; d_gene: -; CDR3nt: TGTGCCAGCAGTTTATCCGGGAGACCGACCAAAAACATTCAGTACTTC; CDR3aa: CASSLSGRPTKNIQYF